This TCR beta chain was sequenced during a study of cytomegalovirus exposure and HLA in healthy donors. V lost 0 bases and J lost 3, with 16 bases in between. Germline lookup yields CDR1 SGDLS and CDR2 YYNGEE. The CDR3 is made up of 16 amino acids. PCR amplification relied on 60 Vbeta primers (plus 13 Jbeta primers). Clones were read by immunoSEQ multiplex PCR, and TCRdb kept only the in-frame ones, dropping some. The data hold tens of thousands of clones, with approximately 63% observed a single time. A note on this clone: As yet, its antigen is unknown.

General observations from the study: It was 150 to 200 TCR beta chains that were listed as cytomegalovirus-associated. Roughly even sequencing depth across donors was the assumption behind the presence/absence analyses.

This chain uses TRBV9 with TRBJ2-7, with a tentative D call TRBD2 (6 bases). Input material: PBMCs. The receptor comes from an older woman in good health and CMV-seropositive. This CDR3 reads CASSVGAGGKDYEQYF. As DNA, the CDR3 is TGTGCCAGCAGCGTAGGGGCTGGGGGGAAAGACTACGAGCAGTACTTC. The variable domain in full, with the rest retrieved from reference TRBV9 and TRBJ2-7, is DSGVTQTPKHLITATGQRVTLRCSPRSGDLSVYWYQQSLDQGLQFLIQYYNGEERAKGNILERFSAQQFPDLHSELNLSSLELGDSALYFCASSVGAGGKDYEQYFGPGTRLTVT.